The 27 T cell receptor beta chains in this list originate from one sample, sequenced in a study of CD8+ T cells in alopecia areata. It was cDNA, reverse transcribed from extracted RNA, that served as the sequencing template. Here immunoSEQ multiplex PCR was the method, and the copy in TCRdb shows in-frame clones only, minus some. The repertoire has around 290,000 clones, 58% of them found once; the top ten carry over 1.5%. Treatment specified: oral pan-JAK inhibitor, 5-10 mg twice daily. The starting material was CD4+ T cells sorted from blood, obtained at week 24, from a patient treated with tofacitinib. All receptors derive from a human donor with alopecia areata.

The genes are TRBV25-1 and TRBJ1-2, with 9 nucleotides matching TRBD1. CDR1 MGHDK and CDR2 SYGVNS come from the germline V gene. Trimming at V came to 6 bases and at J to 8 bases, leaving 10 bases not matched to a gene. This CDR3 has 14 amino acids. The CDR3 coding sequence is TGTGCCAGCAGAGCACCGGGACAGGGTAACGGCTACACCTTC. Residues: CASRAPGQGNGYTF.

This clone was detected a few times. V usage is TRBV4-1 and J usage is TRBJ2-5, with 8 bases lining up with TRBD2. The length of the CDR3 is 14 residues. Germline V lookup: CDR1 MGHRA, CDR2 YSYEKL. V dropped 3 bases and J dropped 5; count of bases not matched to a gene: 5. In DNA, the CDR3 is TGCGCCAGCAGCCACGGGGGGGTAAGCGAGACCCAGTACTTC. This sequence encodes CASSHGGVSETQYF.

The chain joins TRBV5-1 to TRBJ1-4; tentative D call: TRBD1 (5 bases). Deletions cut 6 bases from V and 8 bases from J, with 17 bases between. Germline CDR1 is SGHRS and CDR2 is YFSETQ. This CDR3 comprises 14 residues. The CDR3 loop reads CASKTGREEEKLFF. CDR3 DNA sequence: TGCGCCAGCAAAACGGGCAGGGAAGAAGAAAAACTGTTTTTT.

The rearrangement links TRBV19 to TRBJ1-5; 7 nucleotides align to TRBD1. The CDR3 length is 16 residues. V lost 6 bases and J lost 0; bases outside the gene matches: 8. The germline CDR1 and CDR2 sequences are LNHDA and SQIVND (reference sequence). In DNA form, the CDR3 reads TGTGCCAGTAGCAAACAGGGGATGGCTAGCAATCAGCCCCAGCATTTT. This translates into CASSKQGMASNQPQHF.

The chain joins TRBV7-2 to TRBJ2-1; D not resolved. V lost 8 bases, J lost 7 bases, and 6 bases lay in between. CDR3 size: 10 residues. Germline assignment: CDR1 SGHTA and CDR2 FQGNSA. The CDR3 DNA reads TGTGCCAGCGGGTTGAATGAGCAGTTCTTC. This encodes CASGLNEQFF.

The chain has TRBV14 and TRBJ2-5; 9 nucleotides line up with TRBD1. Trimming cost V 2 bases and J 4 bases; bases outside gene matches: 5. Germline loops: CDR1 SGHDN, CDR2 FVKESK. CDR3 size: 15 residues. Here the CDR3 reads CASSQPTGGRETQYF. DNA of the CDR3: TGTGCCAGCAGCCAACCGACAGGGGGTAGAGAGACCCAGTACTTC. Combining the CDR3 with reference TRBV14 and TRBJ2-5 gives the whole variable domain EAGVTQFPSHSVIEKGQTVTLRCDPISGHDNLYWYRRVMGKEIKFLLHFVKESKQDESGMPNNRFLAERTGGTYSTLKVQPAELEDSGVYFCASSQPTGGRETQYFGPGTRLLVL.

The V gene is TRBV19, the J gene TRBJ1-5, with D uncertain. The CDR3 is 13 amino acids. V was clipped by 3 bases and J by 8 bases, with 11 bases between them. Germline loops: CDR1 LNHDA, CDR2 SQIVND (reference sequence). The CDR3 coding sequence is TGTGCCAGTAGTATTGGTGGACCAGAGCCCCAGCATTTT. Encoded protein: CASSIGGPEPQHF. Based on the CDR3 plus reference TRBV19 and TRBJ1-5, the full variable domain is DGGITQSPKYLFRKEGQNVTLSCEQNLNHDAMYWYRQDPGQGLRLIYYSQIVNDFQKGDIAEGYSVSREKKESFPLTVTSAQKNPTAFYLCASSIGGPEPQHFGDGTRLSIL.

This clone was detected a few times. V gene TRBV29-1 combines with J gene TRBJ2-3; 7 bases map to TRBD1. V shed 6 bases, J shed 3 bases, and the junction held 6 bases outside the gene matches. This CDR3 region has 13 residues. The V gene's germline CDR1 is SQVTM and CDR2 ANQGSEA. The CDR3 DNA follows: TGCAGCGTCAGGACAGGCGCGACAGATACGCAGTATTTT. This codes for CSVRTGATDTQYF.

The chain recombines TRBV5-1 with TRBJ2-7; D call uncertain. The germline V gene encodes CDR1 SGHRS and CDR2 YFSETQ. Trimming took off 1 base at V and 6 bases at J, with 11 bases between the two ends. This CDR3 spans 13 amino acids. The CDR3 nucleotides read TGCGCCAGCAGCTTGACAGTCTCCGGCGAGCAGTACTTC. Its translation is CASSLTVSGEQYF.

The chain links TRBV30 to TRBJ1-6; TRBD1 might be the D (5 bases). Germline V gene data show CDR1 as GTSNPN and CDR2 as SVGIG (reference sequence). The CDR3 contains 13 residues. The ends were cut back, 2 bases at V and 10 bases at J, with 12 bases in the middle. The CDR3 bases are TGTGCCTGGAGTACGGGGGTGAACTCACCCCTCCACTTT. It yields the protein CAWSTGVNSPLHF.

The chain joins TRBV30 to TRBJ1-4, with 8 bases lining up with TRBD1. CDR1 and CDR2 (germline): GTSNPN, SVGIG (reference sequence). V was clipped by 0 bases and J by 0 bases; unmatched bases: 3. The CDR3 runs to 16 residues. The CDR3 reads CAWSVNRGATNEKLFF. The CDR3 DNA is TGTGCCTGGAGTGTAAACAGGGGGGCAACTAATGAAAAACTGTTTTTT.

The chain has TRBV7-2 and TRBJ1-5; maybe TRBD1 (5 bases). CDR3 length: 14 residues. Germline-derived CDR1 and CDR2 are SGHTA and FQGNSA. Trimming took 6 bases from V and 1 from J, leaving 10 bases between them. CDR3 in amino acids: CASSPGFSNQPQHF. Here the CDR3 DNA reads TGTGCCAGCAGTCCAGGGTTCAGCAATCAGCCCCAGCATTTT. The full variable domain, rest sourced from reference TRBV7-2 and TRBJ1-5, is GAGVSQSPSNKVTEKGKDVELRCDPISGHTALYWYRQSLGQGLEFLIYFQGNSAPDKSGLPSDRFSAERTGGSVSTLTIQRTQQEDSAVYLCASSPGFSNQPQHFGDGTRLSIL.

The chain recombines TRBV7-8 with TRBJ1-6; no reliable D call. CDR3 size: 16 residues. Germline CDR1 is SGHVS and CDR2 is FQNEAQ. Trimming cost V 4 bases and J 9 bases, with 19 bases left between them. CDR3 coding DNA: TGTGCCAGCAGCTCTGACCCCGCCGCCAAAAGTTCACCCCTCCACTTT. This codes for CASSSDPAAKSSPLHF. The full variable domain, its missing parts supplied by reference TRBV7-8 and TRBJ1-6, is GAGVSQSPRYKVAKRGQDVALRCDPISGHVSLFWYQQALGQGPEFLTYFQNEAQLDKSGLPSDRFFAERPEGSVSTLKIQRTQQEDSAVYLCASSSDPAAKSSPLHFGNGTRLTVT.

This rearrangement joins TRBV6-6 to TRBJ1-2, with 11 positions matching TRBD1. The V segment lost 5 bases and the J segment 3 bases; nucleotides outside the gene matches: 2. This CDR3 region has 14 residues. Germline V gives CDR1 MNHNY, CDR2 SVGAGI (reference sequence). CDR3 DNA: TGTGCCAGCAGTCGGGGACAGGGGGACTATGGCTACACCTTC. Translation: CASSRGQGDYGYTF.

The gene calls are TRBV7-2 and TRBJ2-5; D remains ambiguous. The germline V gene encodes CDR1 SGHTA and CDR2 FQGNSA. The CDR3 totals 12 residues. V was trimmed by 8 bases and J by 5 bases, leaving 12 bases between them. The CDR3 DNA is TGTGCCAGCGGGAAGGTGGGGGAGACCCAGTACTTC. Translation gives CASGKVGETQYF.

This rearrangement joins TRBV29-1 to TRBJ2-1; a possible D gene is TRBD1 (5 bases). Trimming took 6 bases from V and 5 from J, leaving 11 bases between them. Germline V gene sequence: CDR1 SQVTM, CDR2 ANQGSEA. The CDR3 covers 12 residues. CDR3 residues: CSVAPTDNEQFF. CDR3 coding DNA: TGCAGCGTCGCCCCGACAGACAATGAGCAGTTCTTC.

The rearrangement uses TRBV7-2 and TRBJ1-3; D gene ambiguous. Trimming shortened V by 4 bases and J by 3 bases, and 13 bases separated the two germline ends. The germline V gene encodes CDR1 SGHTA and CDR2 FQGNSA. CDR3 length equals 15 residues. The CDR3 loop reads CASSSGVGFGNTIYF. DNA of the CDR3: TGTGCCAGCAGCTCCGGGGTGGGGTTTGGAAACACCATATATTTT.

The chain carries TRBV27 and TRBJ2-7, with D maybe TRBD1 (5 bases). Trimming cost V 5 bases and J 6 bases, with 14 bases left between them. The length of the CDR3 is 13 residues. Germline assignment: CDR1 MNHEY and CDR2 SMNVEV (reference sequence). Here the CDR3 reads CASSPTGPGEQYF. CDR3 coding DNA: TGTGCCAGCAGTCCCACAGGCCCCGGCGAGCAGTACTTC.

This chain joins TRBV30 and TRBJ2-4; D is ambiguous. The CDR3 extends over 16 amino acids. V was trimmed by 0 bases and J by 3 bases, leaving 15 bases between them. CDR1 and CDR2 from the germline V gene are GTSNPN and SVGIG (reference sequence). The CDR3 loop reads CAWSVPDLLVKNIQYF. The DNA for the CDR3 is TGTGCCTGGAGTGTACCTGACCTCTTAGTCAAAAACATTCAGTACTTC.

This clone was counted between two and nine times. J is TRBJ2-3 and V is TRBV4-1; either TRBD1 or TRBD2 may fit D (5 bases each). V gave up 0 bases and J gave up 4 bases, with 11 bases separating them. The CDR3 contains 15 residues. Germline loops: CDR1 MGHRA, CDR2 YSYEKL. The CDR3 nucleotides are TGCGCCAGCAGCCAAGATCCCCGGGGCTCAGATACGCAGTATTTT. Residues: CASSQDPRGSDTQYF.

The J gene is TRBJ2-5, the V gene TRBV6-5; D gene unclear. Gene TRBJ2-7 matches the end of the DNA better, so the J call may be wrong. CDR1 and CDR2 from the germline V gene are MNHEY and SVGAGI. CDR3 length: 15 residues. CDR3 sequence (DNA): TGTGCCAGCAGACCCGGGTCTCAAGGGACCTACGAGCAGTACTTC. It codes for CASRPGSQGTYEQYF.

The chain combines TRBV5-4 with TRBJ1-2; D remains unclear. The ends were cut back, 0 bases at V and 1 base at J, with 7 bases in the middle. The germline V gene has CDR1 SGHNT and CDR2 YYREEE (reference sequence). CDR3 length: 14 amino acids. As DNA, the CDR3 is TGTGCCAGCAGCTTGGCCGCGGGTAACTATGGCTACACCTTC. Protein product: CASSLAAGNYGYTF. Filled out from reference TRBV5-4 and TRBJ1-2, the complete variable domain reads ETGVTQSPTHLIKTRGQQVTLRCSSQSGHNTVSWYQQALGQGPQFIFQYYREEENGRGNFPPRFSGLQFPNYSSELNVNALELDDSALYLCASSLAAGNYGYTFGSGTRLTVV.

The V call is TRBV7-8, the J call TRBJ2-1, with 7 bases that match TRBD2. CDR3 length: 15 residues. Unmatched junction bases numbered 8, after V lost 8 bases and J lost 1 base. The germline V gene encodes CDR1 SGHVS and CDR2 FQNEAQ. The CDR3 bases are TGTGCCAGCTCAGGGAGGGATGGGTCCTACAATGAGCAGTTCTTC. This translates into CASSGRDGSYNEQFF. The full variable domain, in which reference TRBV7-8 and TRBJ2-1 provide the parts outside the CDR3, is GAGVSQSPRYKVAKRGQDVALRCDPISGHVSLFWYQQALGQGPEFLTYFQNEAQLDKSGLPSDRFFAERPEGSVSTLKIQRTQQEDSAVYLCASSGRDGSYNEQFFGPGTRLTVL.

This chain uses TRBV4-2 with TRBJ2-3, with 12 bases matching TRBD2. From germline, CDR1 is LGHNA and CDR2 YNFKEQ. CDR3 length: 17 residues. The junction had 9 bases not matched to a gene; V was cut back by 0 bases and J by 8 bases. CDR3 in amino acids: CASSQDTLAGGVGTQYF. CDR3 coding DNA: TGTGCCAGCAGCCAAGATACCCTAGCGGGGGGGGTGGGTACGCAGTATTTT.

The chain uses TRBV7-9 and TRBJ2-3; weak D call: TRBD2 (5 bases). Looked up from germline, CDR1 is SEHNR and CDR2 is FQNEAQ (reference sequence). V was pared by 5 bases and J by 0 bases, with 15 bases between. The CDR3 is 16 amino acids. CDR3: CASSLNWGDSTDTQYF. The CDR3, as DNA: TGTGCCAGCAGCCTCAATTGGGGAGACAGCACAGATACGCAGTATTTT.

V and J are TRBV29-1 and TRBJ2-3, with D possibly matching TRBD2 (7 bases). V lost 6 bases and J lost 6, with 22 bases in between. CDR3 length equals 15 residues. The germline gives CDR1 SQVTM, CDR2 ANQGSEA. The CDR3 region is CSVRGTGGPRDTQYF. CDR3 nucleotide sequence: TGCAGCGTCCGAGGGACGGGGGGCCCGAGGGATACGCAGTATTTT.

The gene calls are TRBV6-1 and TRBJ1-1, with 9 bases matching TRBD1. Germline CDR1 is MNHNS and CDR2 is SASEGT. This CDR3 is 13 amino acids long. The J segment lost 5 bases and the V segment lost 6 bases, leaving 4 bases of the junction unmatched. The CDR3 is CASRLTGGTEAFF. Written as DNA, the CDR3 is TGTGCCAGCAGGCTGACAGGGGGTACTGAAGCTTTCTTT.